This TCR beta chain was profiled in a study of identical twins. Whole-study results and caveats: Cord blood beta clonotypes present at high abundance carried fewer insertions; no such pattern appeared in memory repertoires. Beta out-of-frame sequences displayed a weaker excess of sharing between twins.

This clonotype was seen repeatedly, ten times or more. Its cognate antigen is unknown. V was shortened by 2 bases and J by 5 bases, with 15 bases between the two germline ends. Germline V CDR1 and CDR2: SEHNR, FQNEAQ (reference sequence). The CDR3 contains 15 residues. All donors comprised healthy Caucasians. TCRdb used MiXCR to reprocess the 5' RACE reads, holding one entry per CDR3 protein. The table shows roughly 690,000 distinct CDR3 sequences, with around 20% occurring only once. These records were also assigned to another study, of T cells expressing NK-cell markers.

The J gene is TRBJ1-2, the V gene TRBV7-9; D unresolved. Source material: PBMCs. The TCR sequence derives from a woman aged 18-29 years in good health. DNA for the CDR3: TGTGCCAGCAGCTTAATGAGTCTCGGTCCTTATGGCTACACCTTC. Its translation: CASSLMSLGPYGYTF.